This T cell receptor (beta chain) comes out of a study of CD8 T cells in Susac syndrome. Study-level information: Patients with Susac syndrome were therapy-naive, on corticosteroids, or on intravenous immunoglobulin alone at the time that blood was drawn.

Negative isolation yielded CD8+ and CD4+ T cells; FACS enriched TEMRA cells. This CDR3 has 15 amino acids. V shed 6 bases and J 4 bases; nucleotides not matched to a gene: 8. Germline V gene sequence: CDR1 SQVTM, CDR2 ANQGSEA. Reverse transcription of about 0.5 to 1 ug RNA was carried out with random hexamers. MiXCR was run by TCRdb on the immunoSEQ multiplex PCR reads, yielding one entry per CDR3 protein. The sample has about 100,000 distinct CDR3 sequences, approximately 95% seen once. Sequencing was performed on CD8+ T cells from PBMCs. The gene calls are TRBV29-1 and TRBJ2-7; 14 positions agree with TRBD2. The sequence was collected from a human donor with Susac syndrome. The CDR3 loop reads CSVEGTSGRSYEQYF. The CDR3 DNA reads TGCAGCGTGGAGGGGACTAGCGGGAGATCATACGAGCAGTACTTC.